This TCR beta chain was recovered during a study of T cell responses to AZD1222 COVID-19 vaccine. Study outcomes and limitations: In a largely white British group with more females than males, clonal diversity was possibly underestimated. Spike regions recognized by vaccine-associated CD4 TCRs spanned the protein, led by 160-218 and 743-854. After the peak T cell response, and only then, were repertoires sampled. Just a handful of people given AZD1222 tested seropositive at baseline.

Profiling relied on immunoSEQ multiplex PCR, and the TCRdb table lists in-frame clones only, not all of them. The sample shows around 140,000 clones, roughly nine tenths of them seen only once. Deletions cut 6 bases from V and 0 bases from J, with 9 bases between. The CDR3 covers 14 residues. The germline V gene has CDR1 MNHEY and CDR2 SVGAGI. This clone was detected once. Antigen unknown. The chain is built from TRBV6-5 and TRBJ1-3, with D unresolved. This sequence was found in an adult who received the MenACWY meningococcal vaccine as a control. The sequences come from peripheral blood, collected 28 days after the second dose of the MenACWY control vaccine. CDR3 nucleotide sequence: TGTGCCAGCAGAGGGCCTTTCTCTGGAAACACCATATATTTT. Encoded protein: CASRGPFSGNTIYF.